The next 19 T cell receptor beta chains were all read from a single sample in a study of blood T cell repertoires in COVID-19. The method was immunoSEQ multiplex PCR; TCRdb's version includes in-frame clones alone and lacks a portion of them. The sample holds more than 100,000 clones, around 89% seen once. Sequenced input: peripheral blood. Receptors were obtained from a man aged 50-60 years with active or convalescent COVID-19.

The chain links TRBV6-5 to TRBJ2-5, with unresolved D. Germline loops: CDR1 MNHEY, CDR2 SVGAGI. Trimming shortened V by 2 bases and J by 4 bases, and 8 bases separated the two germline ends. The CDR3 has 13 amino acids. The CDR3 loop is CASSYPGLETQYF. Written as DNA, the CDR3 is TGTGCCAGCAGTTACCCTGGCTTAGAGACCCAGTACTTC.

The J gene is TRBJ2-5, the V gene TRBV4-2; 14 bases are a match to TRBD2. This CDR3 comprises 17 residues. Germline assignment: CDR1 LGHNA and CDR2 YNFKEQ. V gave up 3 bases and J gave up 2 bases; unmatched junction bases: 5. The CDR3: CASSHRLAGGGQETQYF. The CDR3 coding sequence is TGTGCCAGCAGCCATAGACTAGCGGGAGGGGGGCAAGAGACCCAGTACTTC.

CDR3 coding DNA: TGTGCCAGCAGCTTGGTCACGGTTAATTCACCCCTCCACTTT. It encodes CASSLVTVNSPLHF. The chain uses TRBV5-6 and TRBJ1-6; D uncertain. Germline CDR1 and CDR2: SGHDT and YYEEEE. The CDR3 covers 14 residues. V lost 0 bases and J 6 bases, leaving 7 bases between the germline ends.

The chain joins TRBV5-1 to TRBJ2-1; 10 bases fit TRBD1. The J segment lost 6 bases and the V segment lost 4 bases, leaving 7 bases of the junction unmatched. Germline assignment: CDR1 SGHRS and CDR2 YFSETQ. The CDR3 runs to 15 residues. CDR3 sequence (DNA): TGCGCCAGCAGCGACCGGGACAGGGGATCCAATGAGCAGTTCTTC. Its translation is CASSDRDRGSNEQFF.

This chain connects TRBV30 to TRBJ1-1; 7 bases align to TRBD1. The CDR3 extends over 13 amino acids. CDR1 is GTSNPN and CDR2 is SVGIG in the germline V gene (reference sequence). J was trimmed by 4 bases and V by 4 bases; bases with no gene match: 6. The CDR3 DNA follows: TGTGCCTGGATGGTGGGGACAGTCACTGAAGCTTTCTTT. This encodes CAWMVGTVTEAFF.

This chain joins TRBV18 and TRBJ2-1; D possibly corresponds to TRBD2 (6 bases). The CDR3 totals 16 residues. V was pared by 3 bases and J by 9 bases, with 21 bases between. Germline CDR1 KGHSH, CDR2 LQKENI. This chain's CDR3 is CASSPSGGKRQSEQFF. The CDR3 bases are TGTGCCAGCTCACCTTCCGGCGGGAAGCGACAGAGTGAGCAGTTCTTC.

This clone was found once. The V call is TRBV15, the J call TRBJ2-7; 11 bases are a match to TRBD2. The length of the CDR3 is 16 residues. Germline V gene sequence: CDR1 LNHNV, CDR2 YYDKDF (reference sequence). J was trimmed by 0 bases and V by 1 base; bases with no gene match: 2. The CDR3 DNA is TGTGCCACCAGCAGAGGACTAGCGGGAAGCTCCTACGAGCAGTACTTC. This gives the protein CATSRGLAGSSYEQYF. The full variable domain, completed using reference TRBV15 and TRBJ2-7, is DAMVIQNPRYQVTQFGKPVTLSCSQTLNHNVMYWYQQKSSQAPKLLFHYYDKDFNNEADTPDNFQSRRPNTSFCFLDIRSPGLGDTAMYLCATSRGLAGSSYEQYFGPGTRLTVT.

The V and J genes are TRBV4-1 and TRBJ2-1, with 9 positions matching TRBD1. This CDR3 has 15 residues. Germline CDR1 reads MGHRA; CDR2 reads YSYEKL. Losses at the gene ends were 5 bases for V and 4 bases for J; bases not matched to a gene: 6. Here the CDR3 DNA reads TGCGCCAGCAGCTCGGACAGGGGAGGGTACAATGAGCAGTTCTTC. Protein: CASSSDRGGYNEQFF.

The CDR3 spells CASSRGGYGYTF. CDR3 sequence (DNA): TGTGCCAGCAGTCGAGGGGGCTATGGCTACACCTTC. The rearrangement links TRBV14 to TRBJ1-2, with D possibly being TRBD1 (6 bases). The CDR3 is made up of 12 amino acids. Trimming shortened V by 6 bases and J by 4 bases, and 9 bases separated the two germline ends. Germline lookup yields CDR1 SGHDN and CDR2 FVKESK.

This clone appeared a single time. This rearrangement joins TRBV5-6 to TRBJ2-7, with unresolved D. Germline loops: CDR1 SGHDT, CDR2 YYEEEE. The V and J ends lost 3 bases and 2 bases respectively, with 12 bases between them. CDR3 size: 14 residues. CDR3 sequence (DNA): TGTGCCAGCAGCTCGGTGGATGGGCCCTACGAGCAGTACTTC. Translating gives CASSSVDGPYEQYF.

The V gene is TRBV20-1, the J gene TRBJ2-5; D perhaps matches TRBD2 (6 bases). Deletions cut 3 bases from V and 7 bases from J, with 15 bases between. Germline loops: CDR1 DFQATT, CDR2 SNEGSKA (reference sequence). The CDR3 has 13 amino acids. For the CDR3, the DNA is TGCAGTGCTAGTATCCTAGCGACGGGGACCCAGTACTTC. Translated: CSASILATGTQYF.

A few counts support this clone. This chain joins TRBV11-2 and TRBJ2-2; 7 bases agree with TRBD2. In germline, CDR1 is SGHAT, CDR2 FQNNGV. V lost 0 bases, J lost 4 bases, and 11 bases stayed unmatched. The CDR3 is 18 residues long. CDR3 in DNA: TGTGCCAGCAGCTTAGATCGCGAGGGAGGGCCGATCACCGGGGAGCTGTTTTTT. This sequence encodes CASSLDREGGPITGELFF. The full variable domain, with the rest looked up from reference TRBV11-2 and TRBJ2-2, is EAGVAQSPRYKIIEKRQSVAFWCNPISGHATLYWYQQILGQGPKLLIQFQNNGVVDDSQLPKDRFSAERLKGVDSTLKIQPAKLEDSAVYLCASSLDREGGPITGELFFGEGSRLTVL.

The chain links TRBV6-4 to TRBJ2-5; tentatively, D is TRBD2 (6 bases). V lost 3 bases and J lost 1, with 12 bases in between. Germline V CDR1 and CDR2: MRHNA, SNTAGT. The CDR3 runs 15 residues. CDR3 coding DNA: TGTGCCAGCAGTGAATTCGGGACTGGCCAAGAGACCCAGTACTTC. This translates into CASSEFGTGQETQYF.

The CDR3 spells CAISGPTSGTKFF. The CDR3 DNA sequence: TGTGCCATCAGTGGCCCGACTAGCGGGACGAAGTTCTTC. The chain joins TRBV10-3 to TRBJ2-1; 11 bases are shared with TRBD2. J gave up 14 bases and V 4 bases, and 7 bases lay outside the gene matches. CDR1 and CDR2 (germline): ENHRY, SYGVKD. The CDR3 spans 13 residues.

This rearrangement joins TRBV6-5 to TRBJ2-5, with 7 nucleotides matching TRBD2. Germline V lookup: CDR1 MNHEY, CDR2 SVGAGI. The CDR3 runs to 14 residues. V lost 7 bases, J lost 7 bases, and 12 bases stayed unmatched. CDR3 sequence: CASTPPGGLRTQYF. The CDR3 DNA reads TGTGCCAGCACTCCGCCGGGGGGATTGAGGACCCAGTACTTC.

The gene calls are TRBV7-2 and TRBJ2-7; 8 positions agree with TRBD2. The V and J ends lost 1 base and 5 bases, in that order; junction bases with no gene match: 7. The CDR3 covers 15 residues. The germline CDR1 and CDR2 sequences are SGHTA and FQGNSA. This chain's CDR3 is CASSLVVGGANEQYF. As DNA, the CDR3 is TGTGCCAGCAGCTTAGTTGTCGGGGGGGCCAACGAGCAGTACTTC.

V usage is TRBV5-1 and J usage is TRBJ2-7; perhaps TRBD2 as D (6 bases). The germline V gene encodes CDR1 SGHRS and CDR2 YFSETQ. This CDR3 has 14 amino acids. Trimming left V 2 bases short and J 6 bases short, with 15 bases between. CDR3 nucleotide sequence: TGCGCCAGCAGCTTCGGTAGACTAGTTACCGAGCAGTACTTC. Translating it yields CASSFGRLVTEQYF.

The chain combines TRBV10-3 with TRBJ1-5; D might be TRBD1 (5 bases). V lost 3 bases, J lost 9 bases, and 12 bases lay in between. The CDR3 is 13 amino acids. The germline V gene has CDR1 ENHRY and CDR2 SYGVKD. CDR3 coding DNA: TGTGCCATCAGTGATGGGGGAGGTGCGCCCCAGCATTTT. Protein sequence: CAISDGGGAPQHF.

V usage is TRBV20-1 and J usage is TRBJ2-2; weak D call: TRBD1 (6 bases). V lost 3 bases, J lost 9 bases, and 14 bases lay in between. The germline gives CDR1 DFQATT, CDR2 SNEGSKA (reference sequence). The CDR3 is 13 residues long. In nucleotides, the CDR3 is TGCAGTGCTAGTTATTTGGGGGCCTGGGAGCTGTTTTTT. Encoded protein: CSASYLGAWELFF.